Only a few counts were recorded for the clone carrying this TCR beta chain. The sample carries other DNA sequences with the same CDR3. Trimming left V 2 bases short and J 7 bases short, with 6 bases between. This CDR3 is built from 12 residues. Per germline, CDR1 MGHRA and CDR2 YSYEKL. The entry originates in a study of shared clonotypes between healthy human individuals. Clones were sequenced by immunoSEQ multiplex PCR, and TCRdb holds only the in-frame ones, with some missing. The repertoire holds around 1,000,000 clones, 70% to 80% seen once, with about 0.94% in the top ten. The TCR comes from a man in his late teens or twenties in good health. Some clones in this sample may be carry-over from other donors' samples. Sequencing was done on a sample of memory CD4+ T cells from PBMCs. Subset in this sample: CD45RA-negative fraction. The chain joins TRBV4-1 to TRBJ1-5; D gene ambiguous. The DNA of the CDR3 is TGCGCCAGCAGCCAACCGGGACAGCCCCAGCATTTT. Its protein is CASSQPGQPQHF.